The 7 T cell receptor beta chains listed next were all sequenced from one sample in a study of blood T cell repertoires in COVID-19. Method: immunoSEQ multiplex PCR; TCRdb's copy keeps in-frame clones and lacks some. The top ten hold around 3.3% of the sample, which has about 240,000 clones, around 85% seen once. The sequenced sample consisted of PBMCs or T cells enriched from blood (not recorded which). The source of these receptors is a woman in her forties with acute COVID-19.

The V and J genes are TRBV7-2 and TRBJ2-1, with D perhaps TRBD1 (5 bases). CDR1 and CDR2 (germline): SGHTA, FQGNSA. The V end lost 1 base, the J end lost 0 bases, and 7 bases lay between the germline ends. The CDR3 loop spans 15 amino acids. CDR3 in amino acids: CASSLDRSSYNEQFF. The CDR3 DNA sequence: TGTGCCAGCAGCTTAGACAGGAGCTCCTACAATGAGCAGTTCTTC.

The gene calls are TRBV9 and TRBJ2-7; TRBD1 matches at 9 bases. Germline V gene sequence: CDR1 SGDLS, CDR2 YYNGEE. The CDR3 length is 15 residues. V lost 0 bases to trimming and J lost 7 bases; unmatched junction nucleotides: 8. The CDR3 region is CASSVGGTGRVEQYF. The CDR3 DNA reads as TGTGCCAGCAGCGTAGGGGGGACAGGGCGAGTTGAGCAGTACTTC. The variable domain in full, completed from reference TRBV9 and TRBJ2-7, reads DSGVTQTPKHLITATGQRVTLRCSPRSGDLSVYWYQQSLDQGLQFLIQYYNGEERAKGNILERFSAQQFPDLHSELNLSSLELGDSALYFCASSVGGTGRVEQYFGPGTRLTVT.

This clone was counted between two and nine times. The rearrangement links TRBV7-8 to TRBJ1-2; 7 nucleotides align to TRBD1. The CDR3 runs to 16 residues. The V segment lost 5 bases and the J segment 6 bases; nucleotides outside the gene matches: 15. Germline-derived CDR1 and CDR2 are SGHVS and FQNEAQ. The CDR3 nucleotides read TGTGCCAGCAGCCAGAGCACAGGGGTAGGGGGAAATGGCTACACCTTC. Amino acids: CASSQSTGVGGNGYTF.

The rearrangement joins TRBV6-5 to TRBJ2-3; TRBD1 aligns across 9 bases. The junction had 9 bases not matched to a gene; V was cut back by 2 bases and J by 6 bases. Germline values: CDR1 MNHEY, CDR2 SVGAGI. This CDR3 has 16 residues. CDR3 nucleotide sequence: TGTGCCAGCAGTTACGGGGACAGGGTAGATGGGGATACGCAGTATTTT. Encoded protein: CASSYGDRVDGDTQYF.

V usage is TRBV11-3 and J usage is TRBJ2-7; D is ambiguous. Looked up from germline, CDR1 is SGHNT and CDR2 is YENEEA. The ends were cut back, 2 bases at V and 3 bases at J, with 11 bases in the middle. CDR3 length: 14 residues. This chain's CDR3 is CASSLNGRLYEQYF. CDR3 in DNA: TGTGCCAGCAGCTTAAACGGCCGACTCTACGAGCAGTACTTC.

The chain joins TRBV13 to TRBJ1-1, with unresolved D. Trimming cost V 3 bases and J 6 bases, with 14 bases left between them. Germline values: CDR1 PRHDT, CDR2 FYEKMQ (reference sequence). The CDR3 has 14 residues. CDR3 residues: CASSFFSGDAEAFF. CDR3 nucleotide sequence: TGTGCCAGCAGCTTTTTTTCGGGAGACGCTGAAGCTTTCTTT.

The chain couples TRBV4-1 to TRBJ1-2; tentatively, D is TRBD1 (5 bases). CDR1 is MGHRA and CDR2 is YSYEKL in the germline V gene. V lost 4 bases and J 8 bases, leaving 17 bases between the germline ends. This CDR3 region has 14 residues. The CDR3 sequence is CASSLGEGVQGYTF. The CDR3 DNA reads TGCGCCAGCAGCCTAGGGGAGGGTGTACAGGGCTACACCTTC.